These T cell receptor beta chains were read from a single sample in a study of PD-1 blockade in mismatch repair-deficient tumors. Profiled with immunoSEQ multiplex PCR; TCRdb holds only in-frame clones, not every one. The repertoire consists of about 79,000 clones, with 80% to 90% occurring once and the leading ten covering around 5.1%. The sequences come from peripheral blood, collected 44 weeks after starting pembrolizumab. These receptors all stem from an adult with mismatch repair-deficient cancer. Both conserved end residues are part of each CDR3. A D gene is named only where the DNA matches it firmly.

TRBV6-5 | - | CASSYSQGTSGNTIYF
TRBV5-6 | TRBD2 | CAISGKGTGELFF
TRBV11-1 | - | CASSLGAEPGELFF
TRBV28 | - | CATLKDLRNTEAFF
TRBV7-9 | - | CASSPLGVPYNEQFF
TRBV30 | - | CAWFPLSRGNHGYTF
TRBV12-5 | TRBD2 | CASGSRLAGAETQYF
TRBV21-1 | - | CARTGFPGELFF
TRBV7-3 | - | CASRRAVGSPLHF
TRBV9 | - | CASSVATGTPYEQYF
TRBV5-1 | - | CASSATAGEQYF
TRBV19 | - | CASGNRGSYEQYF
TRBV2 | TRBD1 | CASSPGTASTDTQYF
TRBV19 | - | CASSVTGPGEQFF
TRBV11-2 | TRBD1 | CASTIRQGSEAFF
TRBV9 | - | CASSVGTVPYEQYF
TRBV4-2 | TRBD1 | CASSQAGTAGGYTF
TRBV19 | TRBD2 | CASRELAGVGNEQFF
TRBV4-2 | TRBD1 | CASSQVDRENYGYTF
TRBV7-9 | - | CASSSKGGHEQYF
TRBV5-1 | - | CASSLAGLGTGELFF
TRBV29-1 | - | CSVRTATNYGYTF
TRBV9 | TRBD1 | CASSVGDSTYEQYF
TRBV7-2 | TRBD2 | CASSLPTSSYEQYF